A single sample gave rise to the 13 T cell receptor beta chains below, sequenced in a study of T-cell reconstitution after alpha-beta-depleted transplantation in children. Study-wide results and caveats: Fresh T-cell production supplied most of the T-cell counts and diversity seen one year after transplant.

Their antigens are not known. Unique molecular identifiers tagged the TCRbeta library. TCRdb itself ran the PCR reads through MiXCR, one entry per CDR3 protein. The sample holds hundreds of thousands of distinct CDR3 sequences, around 7.3% seen once. The sequenced sample was peripheral blood, obtained 360 days after TCRalphabeta/CD19-depleted stem cell transplant. All receptors derive from a female patient aged 2-9 years who had a stem cell transplant for Fanconi anemia, so the T cells may come from the graft donor.

The chain joins TRBV5-5 to TRBJ1-1; 7 nucleotides line up with TRBD1. The CDR3 extends over 15 amino acids. V lost 0 bases to trimming and J lost 0 bases; unmatched junction nucleotides: 2. Germline-derived CDR1 and CDR2 are SGHKS and YYEKEE (reference sequence). This CDR3 is CASSLDRGMNTEAFF. The CDR3 coding sequence is TGTGCCAGCAGCTTGGACAGGGGAATGAACACTGAAGCTTTCTTT.

This clonotype was counted ten times or more. The J gene is TRBJ2-3, the V gene TRBV12-3 or TRBV12-4; a weak D match, TRBD1 (6 bases). CDR3 length: 13 amino acids. CDR3 coding DNA: TGTGCACAGGGCTTGGGAGCCGATAGCGCGCAGTATTTT. Protein sequence: CAQGLGADSAQYF.

CDR3 residues: CASSLALRDRGNYGYTF. In nucleotides, the CDR3 is TGTGCCAGCAGCTTAGCGCTAAGGGACAGGGGGAACTATGGCTACACCTTC. V is TRBV7-9 and J is TRBJ1-2; 11 bases match TRBD1. Germline CDR1 SEHNR, CDR2 FQNEAQ (reference sequence). The CDR3 is made up of 17 amino acids. V was pared by 0 bases and J by 2 bases, with 5 bases of the junction left unmatched. The full variable domain, its missing parts supplied by reference TRBV7-9 and TRBJ1-2, is DTGVSQNPRHKITKRGQNVTFRCDPISEHNRLYWYRQTLGQGPEFLTYFQNEAQLEKSRLLSDRFSAERPKGSFSTLEIQRTEQGDSAMYLCASSLALRDRGNYGYTFGSGTRLTVV.

This clonotype was detected a few times. V gene TRBV7-9 combines with J gene TRBJ1-2; unclear D gene. This CDR3 region has 16 residues. The ends were cut back, 5 bases at V and 0 bases at J, with 16 bases in the middle. The germline V gene has CDR1 SEHNR and CDR2 FQNEAQ (reference sequence). CDR3 in DNA: TGTGCCAGCAGCGCCTGGGAAACGAGAGCTAACTATGGCTACACCTTC. This codes for CASSAWETRANYGYTF.

Remarks on this clonotype: A much bigger clone sits one base away, suggesting this may be a read error. A read error is likely, as this CDR3 ends without the conserved phenylalanine or tryptophan. The CDR3 DNA sequence: TGTGCCAGCAGTATTCACCGCGGCACTGAAGCTTTCCTT. Its translation is CASSIHRGTEAFL. The V gene is TRBV12-3 or TRBV12-4, the J gene TRBJ1-1; D is undetermined. The CDR3 consists of 13 residues. V dropped 5 bases and J dropped 4 bases, with 11 bases sitting between them.

This clonotype was recorded many times. This chain connects TRBV7-8 to TRBJ2-7, with D possibly matching TRBD1 (5 bases). The CDR3 extends over 15 amino acids. The V gene lost 5 bases and the J gene lost 0 bases, with 14 bases spanning the gap. Looked up from germline, CDR1 is SGHVS and CDR2 is FQNEAQ. The CDR3 DNA sequence: TGTGCCAGCAGCATGGACACTTGGAGCTCCTACGAGCAGTACTTC. Its translation is CASSMDTWSSYEQYF.

A remark on this clonotype: The junction departs from the called germline gene at one end, perhaps through a read error. The chain is built from TRBV11-1 and TRBJ2-1; 8 bases are shared with TRBD1. There are 16 residues in the CDR3. Germline lookup yields CDR1 SGHAT and CDR2 FQDESV (reference sequence). DNA for the CDR3: TGTGCCAGCAGCGTCCAACAGGGGGAAGTTAGAAATGAGCAGTTTTTC. Protein sequence: CASSVQQGEVRNEQFF.

This clonotype was counted many times. V and J are TRBV27 and TRBJ2-1; 16 nucleotides align to TRBD2. J lost 0 bases, V lost 1 base, and 3 bases had no gene match. The CDR3 sequence is 19 residues long. Germline loops: CDR1 MNHEY, CDR2 SMNVEV (reference sequence). The CDR3 spells CASSLWGLAGGSSYNEQFF. The CDR3 DNA is TGTGCCAGCAGTTTATGGGGACTAGCGGGAGGGAGCTCCTACAATGAGCAGTTCTTC.

This chain joins TRBV5-1 and TRBJ2-2, with 8 positions matching TRBD2. The ends lost 4 bases at V and 5 bases at J; junction bases unmatched: 10. Germline CDR1 and CDR2: SGHRS and YFSETQ. The CDR3 totals 16 residues. The CDR3 DNA reads TGCGCCAGCAGCCTCCAAGCGGGGGAAATTACCGGGGAGCTGTTTTTT. Protein: CASSLQAGEITGELFF.

This clonotype was found a few times. The rearrangement uses TRBV12-3 or TRBV12-4 and TRBJ1-2; maybe TRBD1 (6 bases). CDR3 length: 13 residues. The ends were cut back, 3 bases at V and 3 bases at J, with 8 bases in the middle. CDR3: CASSLGADYGYTF. The DNA for the CDR3 is TGTGCCAGCAGTTTGGGGGCAGACTATGGCTACACCTTC.

Regarding this clonotype: A much more abundant neighbour one base away suggests this may be a read error. The J gene is TRBJ1-4, the V gene TRBV27; 9 nucleotides agree with TRBD1. Germline V gene lookup returns CDR1 MNHEY and CDR2 SMNVEV (reference sequence). CDR3 size: 13 residues. This chain's CDR3 is CGSRHRGLKKLFF. CDR3 in DNA: TGTGGCAGCAGACACAGGGGGCTGAAAAAACTGTTTTTT.

The chain uses TRBV25-1 and TRBJ1-1, with TRBD1 matching over 9 bases. The CDR3 length is 14 residues. Germline V CDR1 and CDR2: MGHDK, SYGVNS. J gave up 8 bases and V 3 bases, and 7 bases lay outside the gene matches. CDR3 bases: TGTGCCAGCAGTGAGGGGGGACAGGGAGTGGAAGCTTTCTTT. This translates into CASSEGGQGVEAFF.

This clonotype was recorded many times. This chain links TRBV12-3 or TRBV12-4 with TRBJ2-1, with 8 bases matching TRBD2. This CDR3 is 15 amino acids long. V lost 1 base, J lost 4 bases, and 3 bases stayed unmatched. The CDR3 bases are TGTGCCAGCAGTTTAGGAGCGGGGGATTACAATGAGCAGTTCTTC. This translates into CASSLGAGDYNEQFF.